These 27 T cell receptor beta chains came from one sample sequenced in a study of technical replicates of blood from a handful of donors. The method was immunoSEQ multiplex PCR; TCRdb's version includes in-frame clones alone and lacks a portion of them. Found here are under 110,000 clones, 96% of them singletons; the top ten hold approximately 0.2%. Sequenced input: T cells isolated from PBMCs. These receptors all come from a human donor in good health.

The rearrangement links TRBV6-1 to TRBJ1-2, with 8 nucleotides matching TRBD1. The CDR3 sequence is 15 residues long. V gave up 7 bases and J gave up 8 bases; unmatched junction bases: 15. The V gene's germline CDR1 is MNHNS and CDR2 SASEGT. The CDR3 DNA reads TGTGCCAGCATCCAAGGACAGGGAGGCCGGAGGGGCTACACCTTC. The encoded protein is CASIQGQGGRRGYTF.

DNA of the CDR3: TGTGCCAGCAGTTACCGACAGGGAGCACACTACGAGCAGTACTTC. It encodes CASSYRQGAHYEQYF. The chain has TRBV6-5 and TRBJ2-7; 7 bases are a match to TRBD1. There are 15 residues in the CDR3. With 2 bases clipped from V and 3 bases from J, the junction kept 7 bases outside the gene matches. Germline loops: CDR1 MNHEY, CDR2 SVGAGI.

This chain links TRBV7-2 with TRBJ2-3; 16 nucleotides line up with TRBD2. Per the germline V gene, CDR1 is SGHTA and CDR2 is FQGNSA. The CDR3 has 18 amino acids. V trimming: 8 bases; J trimming: 6 bases; junction bases outside the gene matches: 14. The CDR3 region has the DNA TGTGCCAGCGGCTACGTCCGCGGGACTAGCGGGAGGGCCGATACGCAGTATTTT. Protein product: CASGYVRGTSGRADTQYF.

V is TRBV28 and J is TRBJ1-5; 10 bases map to TRBD1. This CDR3 is 17 amino acids long. The junction had 15 bases not matched to a gene; V was cut back by 6 bases and J by 7 bases. Germline lookup yields CDR1 MDHEN and CDR2 SYDVKM. The CDR3: CASRDLPGQGPDQPQHF. In nucleotides, the CDR3 is TGTGCCAGCAGGGATTTACCGGGACAGGGGCCGGACCAGCCCCAGCATTTT.

The chain couples TRBV11-2 to TRBJ2-1; TRBD2 matches at 9 bases. Per the germline V gene, CDR1 is SGHAT and CDR2 is FQNNGV. This CDR3 is 18 amino acids long. Germline trimming cut 3 bases from V and 0 bases from J; bases unmatched to any gene: 9. The CDR3 sequence: CASSLSGRRMSSYNEQFF. The CDR3 DNA is TGTGCCAGCAGCTTGAGCGGGAGGAGGATGAGCTCCTACAATGAGCAGTTCTTC. The full variable domain, rest sourced from reference TRBV11-2 and TRBJ2-1, is EAGVAQSPRYKIIEKRQSVAFWCNPISGHATLYWYQQILGQGPKLLIQFQNNGVVDDSQLPKDRFSAERLKGVDSTLKIQPAKLEDSAVYLCASSLSGRRMSSYNEQFFGPGTRLTVL.

V and J are TRBV7-9 and TRBJ1-1; D may be TRBD1 (5 bases). The germline V gene encodes CDR1 SEHNR and CDR2 FQNEAQ (reference sequence). The CDR3 consists of 12 residues. Trimming shortened V by 6 bases and J by 8 bases, and 13 bases separated the two germline ends. In nucleotides, the CDR3 is TGTGCCAGCAGTTCCAGGGTTGCCGAAGCTTTCTTT. Amino acid sequence: CASSSRVAEAFF.

The V gene is TRBV7-9, the J gene TRBJ2-7, with TRBD1 identical over 10 bases. CDR1 SEHNR and CDR2 FQNEAQ come from the germline V gene (reference sequence). After removal of 5 bases from V and 6 bases from J, the junction contained 10 bases not matched to a gene. The CDR3 is 15 residues long. CDR3 amino acids: CASSPYGDRGSEQYF. CDR3 sequence (DNA): TGTGCCAGCAGCCCTTATGGGGACAGGGGATCCGAGCAGTACTTC.

The chain combines TRBV7-9 with TRBJ1-3; D is unclear. The V gene lost 2 bases and the J gene lost 2 bases, with 13 bases spanning the gap. Germline V gives CDR1 SEHNR, CDR2 FQNEAQ (reference sequence). The CDR3 extends over 16 amino acids. This CDR3 is CASSLREGSAGNTIYF. CDR3 in DNA: TGTGCCAGCAGCTTAAGGGAGGGATCGGCTGGAAACACCATATATTTT.

The rearrangement links TRBV5-6 to TRBJ2-7; tentatively, D is TRBD2 (5 bases). The CDR3 runs 14 residues. The V end was cut by 4 bases, the J end by 3 bases, with 14 bases between. Germline V gives CDR1 SGHDT, CDR2 YYEEEE. For the CDR3, the DNA is TGTGCCAGCAGCCCTACGGGGAGAGGCTACGAGCAGTACTTC. This codes for CASSPTGRGYEQYF.

V and J are TRBV7-9 and TRBJ1-4; D is possibly TRBD1 (6 bases). Trimming shortened V by 1 base and J by 4 bases, and 13 bases separated the two germline ends. The CDR3 is made up of 16 amino acids. Per the germline V gene, CDR1 is SEHNR and CDR2 is FQNEAQ (reference sequence). The CDR3 spells CASSLGVDSFNEKLFF. CDR3 DNA sequence: TGTGCCAGCAGCTTAGGCGTGGACAGTTTTAATGAAAAACTGTTTTTT.

This clone was found once. As DNA, the CDR3 is TGTGCCAGTAGGGGTTTTTCGGACGGACTTAGCAATCAGCCCCAGCATTTT. It is translated as CASRGFSDGLSNQPQHF. The V call is TRBV19, the J call TRBJ1-5; unclear D gene. V was shortened by 6 bases and J by 0 bases, with 18 bases between the two germline ends. CDR3 length equals 17 residues. The germline V gene has CDR1 LNHDA and CDR2 SQIVND (reference sequence).

V and J are TRBV13 and TRBJ2-1, with unresolved D. There are 14 residues in the CDR3. V lost 5 bases and J lost 6, with 14 bases in between. The germline V gene encodes CDR1 PRHDT and CDR2 FYEKMQ (reference sequence). In DNA, the CDR3 is TGTGCCAGCAGCCCTGCGTCCGAACCCAATGAGCAGTTCTTC. Protein sequence: CASSPASEPNEQFF.

The chain combines TRBV9 with TRBJ1-2, with 9 bases fitting TRBD1. The germline CDR1 and CDR2 sequences are SGDLS and YYNGEE. V dropped 4 bases and J dropped 5; count of bases not matched to a gene: 6. The CDR3 is 14 residues long. The CDR3 loop is CASSSRDRVYGYTF. For the CDR3, the DNA is TGTGCCAGCAGCTCACGGGACAGGGTTTATGGCTACACCTTC.

This clone has more than one count but fewer than ten. The V and J genes are TRBV28 and TRBJ1-1, with D unresolved. The CDR3 covers 11 residues. CDR1 and CDR2 (germline): MDHEN, SYDVKM. V was cut by 6 bases and J by 5 bases, with 7 bases left in between. The CDR3 region is CASSTATEAFF. CDR3 sequence (DNA): TGTGCCAGCAGCACTGCGACTGAAGCTTTCTTT.

This clone has just one count. V gene TRBV6-1 combines with J gene TRBJ1-5; D might be TRBD1 (6 bases). Germline V gene sequence: CDR1 MNHNS, CDR2 SASEGT. The CDR3 has 14 amino acids. Deletions cut 5 bases from V and 1 base from J, with 9 bases between. The CDR3 DNA is TGTGCCAGCAGTTGGGGGCAGAGCAATCAGCCCCAGCATTTT. It specifies CASSWGQSNQPQHF.

The chain links TRBV6-5 to TRBJ2-7; D is undetermined. Germline assignment: CDR1 MNHEY and CDR2 SVGAGI. V lost 0 bases, J lost 7 bases, and 16 bases lay in between. The CDR3 loop spans 15 amino acids. For the CDR3, the DNA is TGTGCCAGCAGTTACTCCTCCCGCACTACTCGGGAGCAGTACTTC. Its protein is CASSYSSRTTREQYF.

The DNA of the CDR3 is TGTGCCAGCAGTGGGGGGGTGAACACTGAAGCTTTCTTT. Protein sequence: CASSGGVNTEAFF. V is TRBV25-1 and J is TRBJ1-1; D is possibly TRBD1 (5 bases). V was shortened by 4 bases and J by 0 bases, with 6 bases between the two germline ends. The CDR3 spans 13 residues. Per germline, CDR1 MGHDK and CDR2 SYGVNS.

This chain links TRBV5-1 with TRBJ2-1, with 15 bases aligning to TRBD2. Germline V gene data show CDR1 as SGHRS and CDR2 as YFSETQ. J gave up 7 bases and V 0 bases, and 5 bases lay outside the gene matches. The CDR3 loop spans 17 amino acids. The CDR3 is CASSLGTSGGVRNEQFF. The CDR3 nucleotides read TGCGCCAGCAGCTTGGGGACTAGCGGGGGGGTTCGGAATGAGCAGTTCTTC.

The rearrangement joins TRBV6-1 to TRBJ2-3, with 9 bases matching TRBD1. The CDR3 has 18 amino acids. CDR1 and CDR2 from the germline V gene are MNHNS and SASEGT. Trimming took 3 bases from V and 3 from J; bases not matched to a gene: 13. Here the CDR3 DNA reads TGTGCCAGCAGTGATGGATCGGGTTGGGACAGGGTAACAGATACGCAGTATTTT. It yields the protein CASSDGSGWDRVTDTQYF.

This chain uses TRBV6-5 with TRBJ2-5; D is perhaps TRBD2 (7 bases). Germline loops: CDR1 MNHEY, CDR2 SVGAGI. This CDR3 contains 12 residues. Trimming took 5 bases from V and 9 from J, leaving 13 bases between them. CDR3 sequence: CASSKGRGAQYF. DNA of the CDR3: TGTGCCAGCAGTAAGGGGAGGGGGGCCCAGTACTTC.

This clone showed up just once. The chain has TRBV28 and TRBJ2-1; TRBD2 might be the D (5 bases). Trimming removed 6 bases from V and 0 bases from J, with 18 bases in between. Germline V CDR1 and CDR2: MDHEN, SYDVKM. The CDR3 consists of 17 residues. Here the CDR3 DNA reads TGTGCCAGCAGCCTAATCTTAGGCGGAGGCTCCTACAATGAGCAGTTCTTC. Translation gives CASSLILGGGSYNEQFF.

The rearrangement links TRBV6-1 to TRBJ1-1; 7 nucleotides align to TRBD1. The V and J ends lost 6 bases and 0 bases, in that order; junction bases with no gene match: 4. CDR1 and CDR2 (germline): MNHNS, SASEGT. The CDR3 length is 14 residues. CDR3 DNA: TGTGCCAGCAGGGGGGGACAGATGAACACTGAAGCTTTCTTT. Translation: CASRGGQMNTEAFF.

The genes are TRBV19 and TRBJ2-7; 7 bases fit TRBD1. Germline CDR1 reads LNHDA; CDR2 reads SQIVND (reference sequence). The CDR3 contains 13 residues. Germline trimming cut 6 bases from V and 2 bases from J; bases unmatched to any gene: 4. The CDR3 DNA sequence: TGTGCCAGTAGCCGGGACAGCACCTACGAGCAGTACTTC. This codes for CASSRDSTYEQYF.

V gene TRBV2 combines with J gene TRBJ2-7; D is possibly TRBD1 (6 bases). V was shortened by 4 bases and J by 2 bases, with 12 bases between the two germline ends. This CDR3 is built from 14 residues. CDR1 is SNHLY and CDR2 is FYNNEI in the germline V gene. For the CDR3, the DNA is TGTGCCAGCAGTGCGAGGACAGACCCCTACGAGCAGTACTTC. It specifies CASSARTDPYEQYF.

The chain has TRBV11-2 and TRBJ2-3; weak D call: TRBD2 (7 bases). V lost 3 bases to trimming and J lost 1 base, with 20 bases between them. CDR1 and CDR2 (germline): SGHAT, FQNNGV. CDR3 length equals 18 residues. The CDR3 region has the DNA TGTGCCAGCAGCTTTCAGGGGCGCGGCGGGGGAGGCACAGATACGCAGTATTTT. The encoded protein is CASSFQGRGGGGTDTQYF.

The chain is built from TRBV14 and TRBJ2-5; TRBD2 matches at 7 bases. CDR3 length equals 16 residues. Germline CDR1 is SGHDN and CDR2 is FVKESK. Losses at the gene ends were 3 bases for V and 1 base for J; bases not matched to a gene: 8. The CDR3 sequence is CASSQGRGGLQETQYF. As DNA, the CDR3 is TGTGCCAGCAGCCAGGGGAGGGGAGGCCTCCAAGAGACCCAGTACTTC.

The chain links TRBV28 to TRBJ2-1, with D tentatively TRBD1 (7 bases). V was clipped by 4 bases and J by 5 bases, with 9 bases between them. From germline, CDR1 is MDHEN and CDR2 SYDVKM. The CDR3 covers 13 residues. Written as DNA, the CDR3 is TGTGCCAGCAGTTCCAGGGGGGACAATGAGCAGTTCTTC. It encodes CASSSRGDNEQFF.